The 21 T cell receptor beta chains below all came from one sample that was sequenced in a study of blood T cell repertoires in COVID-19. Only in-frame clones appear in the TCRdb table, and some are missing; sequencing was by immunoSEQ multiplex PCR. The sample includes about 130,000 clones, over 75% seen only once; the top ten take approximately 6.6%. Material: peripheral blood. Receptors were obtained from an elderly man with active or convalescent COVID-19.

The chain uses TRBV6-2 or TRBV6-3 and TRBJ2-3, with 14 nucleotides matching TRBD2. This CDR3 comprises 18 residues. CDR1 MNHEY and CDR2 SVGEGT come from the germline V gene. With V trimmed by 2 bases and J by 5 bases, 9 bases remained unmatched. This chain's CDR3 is CASSYPPGLAGGRDTQYF. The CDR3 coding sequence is TGTGCCAGCAGTTACCCCCCCGGACTAGCGGGAGGTCGAGATACGCAGTATTTT.

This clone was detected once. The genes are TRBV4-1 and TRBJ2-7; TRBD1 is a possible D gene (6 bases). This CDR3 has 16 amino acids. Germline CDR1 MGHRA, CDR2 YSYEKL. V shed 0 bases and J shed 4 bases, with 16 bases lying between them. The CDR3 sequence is CASSQELAGAVYEQYF. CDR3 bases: TGCGCCAGCAGCCAAGAGTTAGCAGGGGCGGTATACGAGCAGTACTTC.

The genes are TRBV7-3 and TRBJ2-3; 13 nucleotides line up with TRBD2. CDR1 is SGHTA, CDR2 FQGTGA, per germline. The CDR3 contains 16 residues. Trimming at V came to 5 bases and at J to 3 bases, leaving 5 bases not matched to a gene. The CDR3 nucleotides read TGTGCCAGCAGCAGTACTAGCGGGAGGGCGACAGATACGCAGTATTTT. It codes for CASSSTSGRATDTQYF.

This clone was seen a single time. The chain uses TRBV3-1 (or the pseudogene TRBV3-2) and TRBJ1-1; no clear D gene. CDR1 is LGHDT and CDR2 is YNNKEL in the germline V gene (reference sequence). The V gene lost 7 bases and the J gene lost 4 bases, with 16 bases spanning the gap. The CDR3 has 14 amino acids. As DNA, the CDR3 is TGTGCCAGCATAGAGTCCGGGTTTCGCACTGAAGCTTTCTTT. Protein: CASIESGFRTEAFF.

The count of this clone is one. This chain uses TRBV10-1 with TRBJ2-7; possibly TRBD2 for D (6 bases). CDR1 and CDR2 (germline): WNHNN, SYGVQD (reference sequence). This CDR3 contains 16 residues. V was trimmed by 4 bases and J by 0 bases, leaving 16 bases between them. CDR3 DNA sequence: TGCGCCAGCAGTGCGCTTAGCGGCCAGAGCTCCTACGAGCAGTACTTC. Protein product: CASSALSGQSSYEQYF.

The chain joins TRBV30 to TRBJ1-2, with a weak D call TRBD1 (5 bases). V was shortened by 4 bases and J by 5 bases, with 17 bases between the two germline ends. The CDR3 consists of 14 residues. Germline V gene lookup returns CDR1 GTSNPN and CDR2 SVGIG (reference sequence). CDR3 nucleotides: TGTGCCTGGACGGTCGGGGGGGAGTTTTATGGCTACACCTTC. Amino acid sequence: CAWTVGGEFYGYTF.

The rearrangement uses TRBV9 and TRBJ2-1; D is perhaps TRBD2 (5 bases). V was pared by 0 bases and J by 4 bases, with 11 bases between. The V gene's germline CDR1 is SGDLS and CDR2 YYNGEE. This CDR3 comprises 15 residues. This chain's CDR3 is CASSVDLADYNEQFF. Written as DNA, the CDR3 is TGTGCCAGCAGCGTAGATCTAGCTGATTACAATGAGCAGTTCTTC.

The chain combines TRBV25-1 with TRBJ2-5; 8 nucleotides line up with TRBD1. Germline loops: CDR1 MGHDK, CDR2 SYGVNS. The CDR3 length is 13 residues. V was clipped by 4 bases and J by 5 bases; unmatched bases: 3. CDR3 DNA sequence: TGTGCCAGCAGTGGACAGGGGACGGAGACCCAGTACTTC. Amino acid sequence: CASSGQGTETQYF.

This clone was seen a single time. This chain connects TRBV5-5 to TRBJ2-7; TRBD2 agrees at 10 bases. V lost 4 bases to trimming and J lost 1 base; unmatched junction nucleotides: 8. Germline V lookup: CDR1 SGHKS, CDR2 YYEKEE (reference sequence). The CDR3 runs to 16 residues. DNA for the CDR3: TGTGCCAGCAGCCGGGGAGTAGCGGGGGGTTCCTACGAGCAGTACTTC. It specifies CASSRGVAGGSYEQYF.

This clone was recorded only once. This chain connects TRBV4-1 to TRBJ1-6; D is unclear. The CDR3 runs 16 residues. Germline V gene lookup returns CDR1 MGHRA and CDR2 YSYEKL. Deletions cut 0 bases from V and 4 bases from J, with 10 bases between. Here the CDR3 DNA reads TGCGCCAGCAGCCAAGATCTGGCCATTTATAATTCACCCCTCCACTTT. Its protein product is CASSQDLAIYNSPLHF.

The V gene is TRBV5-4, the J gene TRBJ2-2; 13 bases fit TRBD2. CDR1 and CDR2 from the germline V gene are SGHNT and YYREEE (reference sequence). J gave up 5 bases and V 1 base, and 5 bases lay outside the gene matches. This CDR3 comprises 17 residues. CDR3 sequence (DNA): TGTGCCAGCAGCTTGACTCGGACTAGCGGGAGTACCGGGGAGCTGTTTTTT. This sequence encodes CASSLTRTSGSTGELFF.

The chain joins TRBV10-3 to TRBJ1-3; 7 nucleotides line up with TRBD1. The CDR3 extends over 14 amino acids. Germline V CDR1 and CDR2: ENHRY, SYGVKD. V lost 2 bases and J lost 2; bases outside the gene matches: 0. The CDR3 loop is CAISETGAGNTIYF. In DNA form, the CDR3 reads TGTGCCATCAGTGAGACAGGGGCTGGAAACACCATATATTTT.

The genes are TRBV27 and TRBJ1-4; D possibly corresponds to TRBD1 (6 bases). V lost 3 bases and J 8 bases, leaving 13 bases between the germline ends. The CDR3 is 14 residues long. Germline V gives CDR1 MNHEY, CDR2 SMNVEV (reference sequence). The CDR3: CASSFIRGREKLFF. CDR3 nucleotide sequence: TGTGCCAGCAGTTTTATCAGGGGACGAGAAAAACTGTTTTTT.

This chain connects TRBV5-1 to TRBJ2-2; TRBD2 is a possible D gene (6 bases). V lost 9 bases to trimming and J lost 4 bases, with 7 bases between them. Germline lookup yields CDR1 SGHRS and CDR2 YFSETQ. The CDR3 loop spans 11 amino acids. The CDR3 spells CAMGGTGELFF. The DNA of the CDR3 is TGCGCCATGGGGGGCACCGGGGAGCTGTTTTTT.

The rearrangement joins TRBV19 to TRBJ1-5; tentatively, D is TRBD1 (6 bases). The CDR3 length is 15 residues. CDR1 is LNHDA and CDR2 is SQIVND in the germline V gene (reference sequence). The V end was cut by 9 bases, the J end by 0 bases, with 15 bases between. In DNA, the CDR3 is TGTGCCAGCCGCCCTACAGGGTATAGCAATCAGCCCCAGCATTTT. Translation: CASRPTGYSNQPQHF.

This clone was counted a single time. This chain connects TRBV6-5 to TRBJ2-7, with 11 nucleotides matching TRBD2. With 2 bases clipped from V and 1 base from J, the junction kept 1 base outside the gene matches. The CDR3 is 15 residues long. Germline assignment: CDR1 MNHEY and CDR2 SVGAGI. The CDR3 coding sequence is TGTGCCAGCAGTTACCCTAGCGGGGGGTCCTACGAGCAGTACTTC. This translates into CASSYPSGGSYEQYF.

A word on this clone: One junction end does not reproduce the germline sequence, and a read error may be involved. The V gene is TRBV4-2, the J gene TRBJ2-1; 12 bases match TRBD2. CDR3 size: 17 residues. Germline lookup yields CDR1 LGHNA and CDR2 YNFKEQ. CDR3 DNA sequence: TGTGCCAGCACCCAAAGTGTTCTAGCGGGAGGGCAGAATGAGCAGTTCTTC. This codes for CASTQSVLAGGQNEQFF.

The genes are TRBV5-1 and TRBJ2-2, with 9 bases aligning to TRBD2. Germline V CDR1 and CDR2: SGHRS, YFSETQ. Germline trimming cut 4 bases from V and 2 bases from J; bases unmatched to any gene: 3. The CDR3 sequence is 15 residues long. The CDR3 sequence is CASSLGTSNTGELFF. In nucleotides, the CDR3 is TGCGCCAGCAGCCTCGGGACTAGCAACACCGGGGAGCTGTTTTTT.

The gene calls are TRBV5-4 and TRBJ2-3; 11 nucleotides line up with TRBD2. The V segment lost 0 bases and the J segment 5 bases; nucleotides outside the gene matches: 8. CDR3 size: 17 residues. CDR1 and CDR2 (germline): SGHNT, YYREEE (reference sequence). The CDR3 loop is CASSLGGLAAPGDTQYF. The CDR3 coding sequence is TGTGCCAGCAGCTTGGGGGGACTAGCGGCGCCTGGAGATACGCAGTATTTT.

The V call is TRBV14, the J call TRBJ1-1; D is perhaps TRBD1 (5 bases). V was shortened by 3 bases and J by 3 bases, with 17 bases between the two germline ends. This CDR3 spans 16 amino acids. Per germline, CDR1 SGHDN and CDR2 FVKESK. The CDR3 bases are TGTGCCAGCAGCCAGTACACAGGTTTAGGTTACACTGAAGCTTTCTTT. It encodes CASSQYTGLGYTEAFF.

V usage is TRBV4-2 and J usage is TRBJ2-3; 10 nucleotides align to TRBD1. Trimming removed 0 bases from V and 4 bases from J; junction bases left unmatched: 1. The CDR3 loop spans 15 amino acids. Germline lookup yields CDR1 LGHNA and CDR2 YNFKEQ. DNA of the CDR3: TGTGCCAGCAGCCAAGATGGACAGGGGGCAGATACGCAGTATTTT. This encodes CASSQDGQGADTQYF.